Following are 21 T cell receptor beta chains from one sample sequenced in a study of cytomegalovirus exposure and HLA in healthy donors. The PCR ran on 60 Vbeta and 13 Jbeta primers. Libraries were prepared by immunoSEQ multiplex PCR; TCRdb keeps only in-frame clonotypes and omits some of them. The table records about 83,000 clones, around 79% of them present only once. Source material: PBMCs. These receptors all stem from a man aged 18 to 29 in good health and CMV-seropositive.

This chain connects TRBV7-9 to TRBJ2-7; D possibly corresponds to TRBD2 (6 bases). Germline V gene sequence: CDR1 SEHNR, CDR2 FQNEAQ (reference sequence). Trimming cost V 5 bases and J 3 bases, with 14 bases left between them. CDR3 length: 14 amino acids. The DNA of the CDR3 is TGTGCCAGCAGCCCTGCGGGATCTGGCTACGAGCAGTACTTC. Its translation is CASSPAGSGYEQYF.

The chain recombines TRBV9 with TRBJ1-1, with D possibly TRBD1 on 5 matching bases. The CDR3 covers 16 residues. Germline CDR1 is SGDLS and CDR2 is YYNGEE. Between the trimmed V and J ends, which lost 4 bases and 1 base, there was a span of 17 bases. The CDR3, as DNA: TGTGCCAGCAGCCCGACGGTGGGGGGAAGGAACACTGAAGCTTTCTTT. Residues: CASSPTVGGRNTEAFF. Supplemented by reference TRBV9 and TRBJ1-1, the full variable domain reads DSGVTQTPKHLITATGQRVTLRCSPRSGDLSVYWYQQSLDQGLQFLIQYYNGEERAKGNILERFSAQQFPDLHSELNLSSLELGDSALYFCASSPTVGGRNTEAFFGQGTRLTVV.

The CDR3 spells CASSPPDLYNQPQHF. Written as DNA, the CDR3 is TGTGCCAGCTCACCACCGGACTTGTACAATCAGCCCCAGCATTTT. The rearrangement joins TRBV18 to TRBJ1-5; D is ambiguous. CDR3 length: 15 residues. From germline, CDR1 is KGHSH and CDR2 LQKENI. The V end was cut by 0 bases, the J end by 3 bases, with 9 bases between.

Comment on this clone: Its ends do not fully match the called genes, so a read error is possible. The chain employs TRBV6-4 and TRBJ2-7; D is undetermined. Looked up from germline, CDR1 is MRHNA and CDR2 is SNTAGT. This CDR3 is built from 12 residues. The DNA of the CDR3 is TGCGCCAGCTGTTCCCCTTCCTACGAGCAGTACTTC. It translates to CASCSPSYEQYF.

The chain uses TRBV2 and TRBJ2-4, with D maybe TRBD2 (5 bases). Deletions cut 2 bases from V and 0 bases from J, with 17 bases between. The CDR3 extends over 18 amino acids. The germline gives CDR1 SNHLY, CDR2 FYNNEI. CDR3 nucleotide sequence: TGTGCCAGCAGTGAAAAACGGGGTCCCTTCCTAGCCAAAAACATTCAGTACTTC. The encoded protein is CASSEKRGPFLAKNIQYF.

This clone has only a few counts. The V gene is TRBV5-1, the J gene TRBJ1-1, with TRBD1 matching 9 bases. The germline CDR1 and CDR2 sequences are SGHRS and YFSETQ. V was pared by 5 bases and J by 11 bases, with 10 bases of the junction left unmatched. The CDR3 is 13 amino acids. Written as DNA, the CDR3 is TGCGCCAGCAGTGAACCGGGACAGGGATCTGCTTTCTTT. It translates to CASSEPGQGSAFF.

The rearrangement uses TRBV28 and TRBJ1-2; TRBD1 is a possible D gene (6 bases). CDR3 length: 15 residues. V was pared by 7 bases and J by 4 bases, with 19 bases between. From germline, CDR1 is MDHEN and CDR2 SYDVKM. The CDR3 nucleotides read TGTGCCAGCAACCCTGGTTCAGGACAGCTCTATGGCTACACCTTC. The encoded protein is CASNPGSGQLYGYTF.

Comment on this clone: One junction end does not reproduce the germline sequence, and a read error may be involved. The rearrangement joins TRBV29-1 to TRBJ1-1; D is ambiguous. Germline CDR1 SQVTM, CDR2 ANQGSEA. CDR3 length: 11 amino acids. CDR3 in amino acids: CTVYSRTEAFF. CDR3 nucleotide sequence: TGCACCGTTTACAGTAGGACTGAAGCTTTCTTT.

The chain uses TRBV6-5 and TRBJ1-4; TRBD1 might be the D (6 bases). CDR1 and CDR2 (germline): MNHEY, SVGAGI. The CDR3 sequence is 14 residues long. V was clipped by 2 bases and J by 6 bases, with 10 bases between them. CDR3 in amino acids: CASSYRGYDEKLFF. In DNA, the CDR3 is TGTGCCAGCAGTTACAGGGGGTATGATGAAAAACTGTTTTTT.

This chain links TRBV6-4 with TRBJ2-2; TRBD2 matches at 10 bases. The CDR3 extends over 19 amino acids. Losses at the gene ends were 5 bases for V and 1 base for J; bases not matched to a gene: 13. CDR1 MRHNA and CDR2 SNTAGT come from the germline V gene. This CDR3 is CASSRTSGLHLLNTGELFF. CDR3 bases: TGTGCCAGCAGTCGGACTAGCGGACTCCACCTCCTGAACACCGGGGAGCTGTTTTTT.

The V and J genes are TRBV5-1 and TRBJ2-5; maybe TRBD1 (5 bases). Trimming stripped 3 bases from V and 5 bases from J, with 14 bases between. This CDR3 has 14 residues. The germline gives CDR1 SGHRS, CDR2 YFSETQ. CDR3 coding DNA: TGCGCCAGCAGCTCAGACAGTCCCGTCGAGACCCAGTACTTC. It specifies CASSSDSPVETQYF.

The V gene is TRBV25-1, the J gene TRBJ2-1; 11 bases are a match to TRBD2. Looked up from germline, CDR1 is MGHDK and CDR2 is SYGVNS. This CDR3 is built from 15 residues. Unmatched junction bases numbered 7, after V lost 8 bases and J lost 4 bases. CDR3 residues: CASRSGTSGYNEQFF. In DNA form, the CDR3 reads TGTGCCAGCCGCTCCGGGACTAGCGGATACAATGAGCAGTTCTTC.

This clone was seen a few times. The rearrangement uses TRBV6-1 and TRBJ2-6; no definite D call. From germline, CDR1 is MNHNS and CDR2 SASEGT. Trimming pared 1 base from V and 0 bases from J, leaving 10 bases between. The CDR3 has 17 amino acids. CDR3 DNA sequence: TGTGCCAGCAGTGAAGAAGTATGGGCCTCTGGGGCCAACGTCCTGACTTTC. It is translated as CASSEEVWASGANVLTF.

The chain uses TRBV6-5 and TRBJ1-1; TRBD1 is a possible D gene (5 bases). The CDR3 runs 14 residues. Germline-derived CDR1 and CDR2 are MNHEY and SVGAGI. V was shortened by 6 bases and J by 1 base, with 12 bases between the two germline ends. The CDR3 loop reads CASSLGGSNTEAFF. In DNA, the CDR3 is TGTGCCAGCAGCCTCGGGGGGTCGAACACTGAAGCTTTCTTT.

The chain is built from TRBV6-5 and TRBJ2-5; 7 bases map to TRBD2. The V gene's germline CDR1 is MNHEY and CDR2 SVGAGI. CDR3 length: 13 residues. J was trimmed by 4 bases and V by 6 bases; bases with no gene match: 5. CDR3 amino acids: CASSLLAAETQYF. In nucleotides, the CDR3 is TGTGCCAGCAGCCTTCTAGCGGCAGAGACCCAGTACTTC.

The rearrangement uses TRBV6-5 and TRBJ2-7; D possibly corresponds to TRBD1 (6 bases). Trimming left V 5 bases short and J 3 bases short, with 11 bases between. Germline V lookup: CDR1 MNHEY, CDR2 SVGAGI. This CDR3 has 13 residues. CDR3 amino acids: CASSGTPYYEQYF. In DNA, the CDR3 is TGTGCCAGCAGTGGGACACCCTACTACGAGCAGTACTTC.

CDR3 loop: CSGIAGGDLNTQYF. The CDR3 bases are TGCAGCGGCATAGCAGGGGGCGACTTAAATACGCAGTATTTT. The J gene is TRBJ2-3, the V gene TRBV29-1; 8 bases map to TRBD1. V was pared by 7 bases and J by 7 bases, with 13 bases of the junction left unmatched. Germline CDR1 and CDR2: SQVTM and ANQGSEA. This CDR3 has 14 amino acids.

The chain recombines TRBV13 with TRBJ2-3, with 8 nucleotides matching TRBD2. The germline V gene encodes CDR1 PRHDT and CDR2 FYEKMQ (reference sequence). J was trimmed by 1 base and V by 5 bases; bases with no gene match: 5. CDR3 size: 15 residues. CDR3: CASSPSGWGTDTQYF. In DNA form, the CDR3 reads TGTGCCAGCAGCCCTAGCGGGTGGGGCACAGATACGCAGTATTTT.

The V and J genes are TRBV6-5 and TRBJ1-5, with a possible D match to TRBD1 (6 bases). Per the germline V gene, CDR1 is MNHEY and CDR2 is SVGAGI. With 5 bases removed from V and 5 bases from J, the gap between germline ends came to 10 bases. The CDR3 length is 13 residues. The CDR3 sequence: CASSRTVYQPQHF. CDR3 sequence (DNA): TGTGCCAGCAGTCGGACAGTGTATCAGCCCCAGCATTTT.

The gene calls are TRBV6-5 and TRBJ1-2; 7 positions match TRBD1. V was pared by 4 bases and J by 0 bases, with 5 bases of the junction left unmatched. This CDR3 spans 15 amino acids. In germline, CDR1 is MNHEY, CDR2 SVGAGI. The CDR3 DNA follows: TGTGCCAGCAGTTTTGGGACAGCTACTAACTATGGCTACACCTTC. This sequence encodes CASSFGTATNYGYTF.

This clone was counted between two and nine times. This chain uses TRBV10-1 with TRBJ2-5; 11 bases agree with TRBD2. The J segment lost 5 bases and the V segment lost 9 bases, leaving 5 bases of the junction unmatched. The CDR3 sequence is 13 residues long. Germline V gene sequence: CDR1 WNHNN, CDR2 SYGVQD (reference sequence). This CDR3 reads CARLAGDGETQYF. The CDR3 region has the DNA TGCGCCAGACTAGCGGGAGATGGTGAGACCCAGTACTTC.